The 26 T cell receptor beta chains below all came from one sample that was sequenced in a study of identical twins. Each CDR3 protein is one row after TCRdb ran MiXCR on the 5' RACE reads. In the table there are some 630,000 distinct CDR3 sequences, 7.1% of which are singletons. A further study also used this sample, focusing on yellow fever vaccine responses in identical twins.

The specimen was PBMCs. These receptors came from a woman between 18 and 30 years old in good health.

In its sample, this clonotype was seen many times. This chain links TRBV5-1 with TRBJ1-1; possible D gene TRBD1, 5 bases. The germline gives CDR1 SGHRS, CDR2 YFSETQ. The CDR3 has 17 residues. The V end was cut by 3 bases, the J end by 0 bases, with 18 bases between. CDR3 coding DNA: TGCGCCAGCAGCTGGGGGTTCCAGGACCGTATGAACACTGAAGCTTTCTTT. Translating it yields CASSWGFQDRMNTEAFF.

This clonotype was recorded at least ten times. The chain links TRBV5-6 to TRBJ2-3; maybe TRBD2 (6 bases). Germline CDR1 SGHDT, CDR2 YYEEEE. The CDR3 loop spans 14 amino acids. With 2 bases removed from V and 1 base from J, the gap between germline ends came to 8 bases. The CDR3 protein is CASSFKRGTDTQYF. The CDR3 nucleotides are TGTGCCAGCAGCTTCAAGCGGGGCACAGATACGCAGTATTTT.

This clonotype has a count of ten or more. The chain joins TRBV10-3 to TRBJ2-5; no firm D call. CDR1 is ENHRY and CDR2 is SYGVKD in the germline V gene. This CDR3 has 13 amino acids. The V end lost 3 bases, the J end lost 5 bases, and 10 bases lay between the germline ends. The CDR3 sequence is CAISEVGGETQYF. The DNA for the CDR3 is TGTGCCATCAGTGAAGTGGGTGGGGAGACCCAGTACTTC.

This clonotype was seen more than once but under ten times. The chain uses TRBV7-9 and TRBJ2-5; the match to TRBD2 covers 7 bases. CDR3 length: 16 amino acids. The V and J ends lost 8 bases and 1 base, in that order; junction bases with no gene match: 13. The germline CDR1 and CDR2 sequences are SEHNR and FQNEAQ (reference sequence). CDR3 residues: CASQFGTGTIQETQYF. In nucleotides, the CDR3 is TGTGCCAGCCAGTTTGGGACCGGGACTATCCAAGAGACCCAGTACTTC.

A few counts support this clonotype. The chain uses TRBV19 and TRBJ1-5; weak D call: TRBD1 (5 bases). CDR1 and CDR2 (germline): LNHDA, SQIVND (reference sequence). Trimming removed 3 bases from V and 1 base from J, with 16 bases in between. The CDR3 runs 17 residues. The chain's CDR3 is CASSMVRGGRSNQPQHF. For the CDR3, the DNA is TGTGCCAGTAGTATGGTTCGCGGGGGTAGGAGCAATCAGCCCCAGCATTTT.

This clonotype was counted many times. The chain has TRBV12-3 or TRBV12-4 and TRBJ1-2, with TRBD1 identical over 11 bases. V shed 6 bases and J 4 bases; nucleotides not matched to a gene: 7. The CDR3 is 15 amino acids. The CDR3 region has the DNA TGTGCCAGCAGCCGCAGGACAGGGGGCCCCTATGGCTACACCTTC. Protein product: CASSRRTGGPYGYTF.

This clonotype was observed a few times. This chain links TRBV15 with TRBJ1-3; D remains unclear. CDR1 LNHNV and CDR2 YYDKDF come from the germline V gene (reference sequence). V was pared by 4 bases and J by 3 bases, with 10 bases between. The CDR3 totals 14 residues. CDR3 sequence reads: CATSTLGVGNTIYF. CDR3 in DNA: TGTGCCACCAGCACCCTCGGGGTTGGAAACACCATATATTTT.

The chain links TRBV20-1 to TRBJ2-1; TRBD1 or TRBD2 may be the D gene (5 bases each). The length of the CDR3 is 16 residues. The V end lost 5 bases, the J end lost 0 bases, and 17 bases lay between the germline ends. Germline CDR1 is DFQATT and CDR2 is SNEGSKA (reference sequence). The CDR3 region is CSAQNPGRSSYNEQFF. CDR3 coding DNA: TGCAGTGCTCAGAACCCGGGGCGAAGCTCCTACAATGAGCAGTTCTTC.

This clonotype occurred many times. V gene TRBV3-1 combines with J gene TRBJ2-1; D is perhaps TRBD1 (5 bases). There are 16 residues in the CDR3. V shed 0 bases and J shed 6 bases, with 15 bases lying between them. In germline, CDR1 is LGHDT, CDR2 YNNKEL (reference sequence). The CDR3 nucleotides read TGTGCCAGCAGCCAAGATCTTAGGGGTGGTCGCAATGAGCAGTTCTTC. Its protein is CASSQDLRGGRNEQFF.

This chain uses TRBV9 with TRBJ2-2, with 12 bases aligning to TRBD1. The V gene's germline CDR1 is SGDLS and CDR2 YYNGEE. This CDR3 spans 16 amino acids. After removal of 3 bases from V and 6 bases from J, the junction contained 6 bases not matched to a gene. The CDR3 reads CASSAPGQGASGELFF. Written as DNA, the CDR3 is TGTGCCAGCAGCGCCCCGGGACAGGGGGCATCCGGGGAGCTGTTTTTT.

This sequence joins TRBV28 and TRBJ2-3; 8 positions agree with TRBD2. CDR1 is MDHEN and CDR2 is SYDVKM in the germline V gene. The CDR3 has 18 residues. V was clipped by 5 bases and J by 0 bases; unmatched bases: 13. CDR3 sequence reads: CASSPPGLGPSSTDTQYF. As DNA, the CDR3 is TGTGCCAGCAGTCCCCCGGGACTAGGGCCATCAAGCACAGATACGCAGTATTTT.

This clonotype was found many times. The genes are TRBV7-2 and TRBJ2-1; 9 positions match TRBD2. The CDR3 has 15 residues. The J segment lost 6 bases and the V segment lost 5 bases, leaving 8 bases of the junction unmatched. In germline, CDR1 is SGHTA, CDR2 FQGNSA. CDR3 residues: CASSLLAGVGNEQFF. In nucleotides, the CDR3 is TGTGCCAGCAGCCTTTTAGCGGGAGTGGGCAATGAGCAGTTCTTC.

The sample holds many counts of this clonotype. The chain carries TRBV10-3 and TRBJ2-2; D not certain. V was cut by 9 bases and J by 4 bases, with 6 bases left in between. This CDR3 region has 11 residues. The V gene's germline CDR1 is ENHRY and CDR2 SYGVKD. The CDR3 spells CAIGFTGELFF. As DNA, the CDR3 is TGTGCCATAGGATTCACCGGGGAGCTGTTTTTT.

V gene TRBV11-3 combines with J gene TRBJ2-4, with TRBD2 matching 11 bases. The length of the CDR3 is 14 residues. Per the germline V gene, CDR1 is SGHNT and CDR2 is YENEEA. With V trimmed by 5 bases and J by 7 bases, 4 bases remained unmatched. DNA of the CDR3: TGTGCCAGCAGCCTGACTAGCGGGACGAACATTCAGTACTTC. This translates into CASSLTSGTNIQYF.

This clonotype has ten or more counts. The chain couples TRBV4-1 to TRBJ2-1; D not resolved. In germline, CDR1 is MGHRA, CDR2 YSYEKL. Trimming left V 0 bases short and J 4 bases short, with 19 bases between. The CDR3 totals 18 residues. CDR3 protein: CASSQDGPGWADYNEQFF. The CDR3 bases are TGCGCCAGCAGCCAAGATGGGCCTGGTTGGGCAGATTACAATGAGCAGTTCTTC.

This clonotype has at least ten counts. This chain links TRBV3-1 with TRBJ2-1; 9 nucleotides line up with TRBD2. The CDR3 is made up of 15 amino acids. Germline assignment: CDR1 LGHDT and CDR2 YNNKEL (reference sequence). Trimming removed 3 bases from V and 10 bases from J; junction bases left unmatched: 10. The CDR3 is CASSHNLAGGREQFF. Written as DNA, the CDR3 is TGTGCCAGCAGCCATAACCTTGCGGGGGGGCGCGAGCAGTTCTTC.

This clonotype was seen at least ten times. The chain employs TRBV6-5 and TRBJ2-7, with a tentative D call TRBD2 (6 bases). CDR1 and CDR2 (germline): MNHEY, SVGAGI. The CDR3 spans 15 residues. Trimming stripped 2 bases from V and 4 bases from J, with 15 bases between. In nucleotides, the CDR3 is TGTGCCAGCAGTTACGGTCGGGGGAAAATGTACGAGCAGTACTTC. Translated: CASSYGRGKMYEQYF.

The chain recombines TRBV20-1 with TRBJ2-7; tentatively, D is TRBD1 (6 bases). The V end lost 0 bases, the J end lost 2 bases, and 17 bases lay between the germline ends. Germline CDR1 is DFQATT and CDR2 is SNEGSKA (reference sequence). The CDR3 has 16 amino acids. The CDR3 reads CSARDRGGTSPYEQYF. The CDR3 nucleotides read TGCAGTGCTAGAGATCGGGGTGGGACAAGTCCCTACGAGCAGTACTTC.

The V and J genes are TRBV15 and TRBJ1-3; TRBD1 is a possible D gene (6 bases). Deletions cut 6 bases from V and 7 bases from J, with 19 bases between. The CDR3 has 15 amino acids. The germline CDR1 and CDR2 sequences are LNHNV and YYDKDF (reference sequence). The CDR3 loop reads CATRGTAGAANTIYF. In DNA form, the CDR3 reads TGTGCCACCAGAGGGACGGCAGGGGCGGCGAACACCATATATTTT.

The V and J genes are TRBV5-1 and TRBJ1-2, with 7 bases aligning to TRBD1. Germline trimming cut 1 base from V and 7 bases from J; bases unmatched to any gene: 4. Germline V CDR1 and CDR2: SGHRS, YFSETQ. The CDR3 has 13 amino acids. The CDR3 bases are TGCGCCAGCAGCTTGACGGGACAGACTGGCTACACCTTC. Residues: CASSLTGQTGYTF.

This clonotype was counted many times. The chain combines TRBV12-3 or TRBV12-4 with TRBJ2-7, with no clear D. V was shortened by 0 bases and J by 2 bases, with 2 bases between the two germline ends. This CDR3 is 12 amino acids long. The CDR3 DNA reads TGTGCCAGCAGTTTAGCTACCTACGAGCAGTACTTC. Translated, it gives CASSLATYEQYF.

In its sample, this clonotype was seen a few times. V usage is TRBV5-1 and J usage is TRBJ2-7; perhaps TRBD1 as D (5 bases). Between the trimmed V and J ends, which lost 7 bases and 2 bases, there was a span of 13 bases. Germline V gene data show CDR1 as SGHRS and CDR2 as YFSETQ. The CDR3 loop spans 13 amino acids. The CDR3 sequence: CASRLGLTYEQYF. The CDR3, as DNA: TGCGCCAGCCGCCTGGGGCTGACCTACGAGCAGTACTTC.

This clonotype was seen a handful of times. Written as DNA, the CDR3 is TGCAGTGCTAGACTAGCGGGAGTATCGTACGAGCAGTACTTC. Translated, it gives CSARLAGVSYEQYF. The chain recombines TRBV20-1 with TRBJ2-7; 10 bases are shared with TRBD2. CDR3 length: 14 residues. The germline V gene encodes CDR1 DFQATT and CDR2 SNEGSKA (reference sequence). The trim removed 2 bases at V and 4 bases at J, leaving 5 bases unmatched.

The chain recombines TRBV27 with TRBJ2-7; D is possibly TRBD2 (6 bases). The CDR3 is 14 residues long. V lost 5 bases and J lost 3, with 14 bases in between. Per the germline V gene, CDR1 is MNHEY and CDR2 is SMNVEV (reference sequence). The CDR3 bases are TGTGCCAGCAGTCCCCTGCAGGACTACTACGAGCAGTACTTC. Its protein is CASSPLQDYYEQYF.

The CDR3 here is CASSLTGTGKETQYF. The CDR3 DNA follows: TGCGCCAGCAGCTTGACCGGGACAGGGAAAGAGACCCAGTACTTC. This chain uses TRBV5-1 with TRBJ2-5; 9 bases align to TRBD1. Trimming at V came to 1 base and at J to 3 bases, leaving 4 bases not matched to a gene. There are 15 residues in the CDR3. The germline gives CDR1 SGHRS, CDR2 YFSETQ.

This clonotype was recorded many times. V and J are TRBV5-1 and TRBJ2-7; D is possibly TRBD1 (5 bases). Germline V gene lookup returns CDR1 SGHRS and CDR2 YFSETQ. The CDR3 consists of 13 residues. Trimming pared 2 bases from V and 3 bases from J, leaving 9 bases between. CDR3 protein: CASSFRENYEQYF. The CDR3 region has the DNA TGCGCCAGCAGCTTCAGGGAAAACTACGAGCAGTACTTC.